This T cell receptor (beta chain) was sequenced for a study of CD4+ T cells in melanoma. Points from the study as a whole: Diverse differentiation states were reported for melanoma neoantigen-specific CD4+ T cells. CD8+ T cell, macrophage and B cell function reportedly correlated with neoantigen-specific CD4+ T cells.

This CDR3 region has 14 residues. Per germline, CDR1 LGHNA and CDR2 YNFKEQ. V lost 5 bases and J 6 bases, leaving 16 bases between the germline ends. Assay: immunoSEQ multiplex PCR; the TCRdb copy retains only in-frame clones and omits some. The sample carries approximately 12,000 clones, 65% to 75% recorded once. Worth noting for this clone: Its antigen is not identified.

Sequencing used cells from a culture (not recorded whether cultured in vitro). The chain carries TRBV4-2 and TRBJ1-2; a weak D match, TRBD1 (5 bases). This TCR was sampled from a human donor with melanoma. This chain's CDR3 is CASSVKRGLDGYTF. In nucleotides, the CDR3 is TGTGCCAGCAGCGTCAAGCGGGGGTTGGATGGCTACACCTTC.